This T cell receptor (beta chain) emerged from a study of cytomegalovirus exposure and HLA in healthy donors. The CDR3 sequence is 14 residues long. Germline trimming cut 3 bases from V and 4 bases from J; bases unmatched to any gene: 2. CDR1 MGHDK and CDR2 SYGVNS come from the germline V gene. Findings of the study overall: Using the classifier, cytomegalovirus status was reportedly diagnosed with high specificity and sensitivity.

Concerning this clone itself: Its antigen remains unknown.

The primer mix had 60 Vbeta and 13 Jbeta primers. TCRdb keeps only in-frame clones here, not all; method: immunoSEQ multiplex PCR. The table shows 200,000 to 250,000 clones, with around 83% occurring only once. Specimen: PBMCs. This clonotype was obtained from a girl aged 2-9 years in good health and CMV-seronegative. This chain joins TRBV25-1 and TRBJ2-3, with 9 bases lining up with TRBD2. The CDR3 nucleotides read TGTGCCAGCAGTGACGGCGGGGGGGCAGATACGCAGTATTTT. This sequence encodes CASSDGGGADTQYF.